Listed below are T cell receptor beta chains from one sample, sequenced in a study of OX40 agonist ivuxolimab in advanced cancers. Sequenced by immunoSEQ multiplex PCR; TCRdb stores in-frame clones only, minus some. This table holds 25,000 or so clones, about four fifths found once. Sample: CD4+ or CD8+ T cells sorted from blood, taken in a trial of the OX40 agonist ivuxolimab. These receptors all come from an adult with an advanced solid tumor such as melanoma, head and neck, liver or kidney cancer. Each CDR3 is given with its conserved first and last residue. The order of the fields is clone size, J gene, V gene, D gene, CDR3 protein, CDR3 DNA. A D gene is named only where the DNA matches it firmly. Size is omitted from some rows. Given values are once, few, many or a class for expanded clones.

few | TRBJ2-2 | TRBV14 | TRBD1 | CASSQERDRDNTGELFF | TGTGCCAGCAGCCAAGAGAGGGACAGGGACAACACCGGGGAGCTGTTTTTT
NA | TRBJ2-7 | TRBV4-2 | TRBD1 | CASSHTPGQGFYEQYF | TGTGCCAGCAGCCATACCCCGGGACAGGGGTTCTACGAGCAGTACTTC
NA | TRBJ2-3 | TRBV27 | NA | CASRSGDTQYF | TGTGCCAGCAGGTCCGGGGATACGCAGTATTTT
NA | TRBJ1-3 | TRBV7-9 | NA | CASSLVPGGNTIYF | TGTGCCAGCAGCTTAGTCCCAGGGGGAAACACCATATATTTT
NA | TRBJ2-2 | TRBV9 | NA | CASMRNTGELFF | TGTGCCAGCATGCGGAACACCGGGGAGCTGTTTTTT
once | TRBJ2-3 | TRBV27 | TRBD1 | CASSFRQGGTQYF | TGTGCCAGCAGTTTCCGACAGGGTGGTACGCAGTATTTT
NA | TRBJ2-2 | TRBV9 | NA | CASSVSGTSGSGELFF | TGTGCCAGCAGCGTCTCCGGGACTTCGGGTTCCGGGGAGCTGTTTTTT
NA | TRBJ2-4 | TRBV7-6 | NA | CASSPFTGVAKNIQYF | TGTGCCAGCAGCCCGTTTACAGGAGTAGCCAAAAACATTCAGTACTTC
NA | TRBJ1-2 | TRBV2 | NA | CAKQLQVPYGYTF | TGTGCCAAACAATTACAGGTACCCTATGGCTACACCTTC
NA | TRBJ2-1 | TRBV5-4 | NA | CASSLDRTPYNEQFF | TGTGCCAGCAGCTTGGATAGGACCCCCTACAATGAGCAGTTCTTC
NA | TRBJ2-1 | TRBV29-1 | NA | CSVQGRLNEQFF | TGCAGCGTTCAGGGGAGGTTGAATGAGCAGTTCTTC
NA | TRBJ2-2 | TRBV5-1 | NA | CASFPAENTGELFF | TGCGCCAGCTTCCCAGCGGAGAACACCGGGGAGCTGTTTTTT
NA | TRBJ2-2 | TRBV4-1 | NA | CASSRPGVGNTGELFF | TGCGCCAGCAGCCGGCCGGGGGTGGGGAACACCGGGGAGCTGTTTTTT
NA | TRBJ2-4 | TRBV5-5 | NA | CASSFRDSLGDIQYF | TGTGCCAGCAGCTTCCGGGACTCCCTGGGGGACATTCAGTACTTC
NA | TRBJ2-7 | TRBV5-4 | NA | CASSPFSGGPYEQYF | TGTGCCAGCAGCCCGTTTTCGGGGGGCCCCTACGAGCAGTACTTC
few | TRBJ2-1 | TRBV7-9 | NA | CASSLGLGKYNEQFF | TGTGCCAGCAGCTTAGGTCTCGGCAAATACAATGAGCAGTTCTTC
NA | TRBJ2-7 | TRBV19 | TRBD1 | CASSIGTGAQWEQYF | TGTGCCAGTAGTATCGGGACAGGTGCGCAATGGGAGCAGTACTTC
NA | TRBJ1-1 | TRBV29-1 | NA | CSARGSGTTEAFF | TGCAGCGCCAGGGGTTCGGGGACCACTGAAGCTTTCTTT
NA | TRBJ2-1 | TRBV4-1 | TRBD2 | CASSHPGLDRYNEQFF | TGCGCCAGCAGCCACCCAGGACTAGATCGCTACAATGAGCAGTTCTTC
medium-sized | TRBJ1-5 | TRBV2 | NA | CASRGGSNQPQHF | TGTGCCAGCAGAGGAGGTAGCAATCAGCCCCAGCATTTT
NA | TRBJ1-1 | TRBV19 | NA | CASRGARANTEAFF | TGTGCCAGTAGGGGGGCCAGGGCGAACACTGAAGCTTTCTTT
NA | TRBJ1-2 | TRBV7-2 | NA | CASSLAGGANYGYTF | TGTGCCAGCAGCTTAGCCGGGGGGGCTAACTATGGCTACACCTTC
NA | TRBJ1-1 | TRBV7-9 | NA | CASSPQDSPNTEAFF | TGTGCCAGCAGCCCCCAGGACAGTCCGAACACTGAAGCTTTCTTT
NA | TRBJ2-7 | TRBV9 | NA | CASSHEGVPHEQYF | TGTGCCAGCAGCCATGAGGGGGTTCCTCACGAGCAGTACTTC
NA | TRBJ1-1 | TRBV5-6 | NA | CASSQPTGAGAFF | TGTGCCAGCAGCCAACCTACGGGGGCGGGAGCTTTCTTT
NA | TRBJ2-1 | TRBV27 | NA | CASSSIGTTGNEQFF | TGTGCCAGCAGTTCTATCGGGACAACCGGGAATGAGCAGTTCTTC
NA | TRBJ2-3 | TRBV5-1 | TRBD2 | CASSGLAGDLTDTQYF | TGCGCCAGCAGCGGACTAGCGGGGGATCTCACAGATACGCAGTATTTT
NA | TRBJ2-5 | TRBV9 | NA | CASSVEGGVSNYQETQYF | TGTGCCAGCAGCGTAGAAGGCGGGGTCAGCAACTACCAAGAGACCCAGTACTTC
NA | TRBJ1-1 | TRBV4-1 | NA | CASSQSQRTTEAFF | TGCGCCAGCAGCCAGTCACAACGGACCACTGAAGCTTTCTTT
NA | TRBJ1-1 | TRBV21-1 | NA | CASSVPGIVNTEAFF | TGTGCCAGCAGCGTACCAGGGATCGTGAACACTGAAGCTTTCTTT
NA | TRBJ1-2 | TRBV2 | NA | CASSENRPGYTF | TGTGCCAGCAGTGAAAACAGGCCCGGCTACACCTTC
NA | TRBJ1-4 | TRBV5-6 | TRBD1 | CASSHGTGGTNEKLFF | TGTGCCAGCAGCCACGGGACAGGGGGCACTAATGAAAAACTGTTTTTT
NA | TRBJ2-7 | TRBV19 | NA | CASSDGTVSSYEQYF | TGTGCCAGTAGTGACGGGACGGTGAGCTCCTACGAGCAGTACTTC
NA | TRBJ2-1 | TRBV5-6 | NA | CASSFGGDNEQFF | TGTGCCAGCAGCTTTGGAGGGGACAATGAGCAGTTCTTC
NA | TRBJ2-3 | TRBV2 | NA | CASRGESRGDTQYF | TGTGCCAGCAGAGGCGAGTCCCGGGGAGATACGCAGTATTTT
NA | TRBJ1-2 | TRBV6-5 | NA | CASSYLDGSNGYTF | TGTGCCAGCAGTTACTTGGACGGATCAAATGGCTACACCTTC
once | TRBJ1-6 | TRBV5-4 | TRBD1 | CASSSDRGSPLHF | TGTGCCAGCAGCAGCGACAGGGGTTCACCCCTCCACTTT
NA | TRBJ2-3 | TRBV5-6 | NA | CASSHGTDTQYF | TGTGCCAGCAGCCACGGCACAGATACGCAGTATTTT
NA | TRBJ2-7 | TRBV27 | NA | CASSIGTYYEQYF | TGTGCCAGCAGTATCGGGACATACTACGAGCAGTACTTC
once | TRBJ1-5 | TRBV4-1 | TRBD1 | CASSGQGNQPQHF | TGCGCCAGCAGCGGACAGGGGAATCAGCCCCAGCATTTT
NA | TRBJ1-2 | TRBV7-9 | TRBD1 | CASSLDRGGTF | TGTGCCAGCAGCTTGGACAGGGGCGGCACCTTC